The T cell receptor (beta chain) described here comes from a study of regulatory T cells in long-lasting Graves disease. A remark on this clonotype: The antigen remains unidentified. A far larger clone is off by one base, so a read error is likely.

This sample's time point: newly diagnosed GD, antithyroid drugs for less than 3 months. Following extraction of RNA from PBMCs, that RNA was used to make the TCR library. General study results and limits: Persistent cases of Graves' showed reduced TCR diversity relative to newly diagnosed patients.

Arm-PCR of CDR3 regions and iRepertoire HTBI primers were used to build TCR beta libraries. TCRdb processed the multiplex PCR reads anew with MiXCR; each CDR3 protein has one entry. This table has a few hundred thousand distinct CDR3 sequences, approximately 20% appearing once. CDR1 is SGHKS and CDR2 is YYEKEE in the germline V gene (reference sequence). This CDR3 contains 13 residues. V was pared by 7 bases and J by 2 bases, with 11 bases between. The specimen comprised peripheral blood mononuclear cells (PBMCs), sampled at new diagnosis, from a patient treated with antithyroid drugs. The receptor's source is a female donor with Graves disease. The V and J genes are TRBV5-5 and TRBJ2-3, with D uncertain. The CDR3 sequence: CASLGPNTDTQYF. In DNA, the CDR3 is TGTGCCAGCCTCGGGCCTAACACAGATACGCAGTATTTT.